This T cell receptor (beta chain) emerged from a study of CD8+ T cells in alopecia areata. Notes on this clone: Its cognate antigen is unknown.

The CDR3 extends over 15 amino acids. V was pared by 2 bases and J by 7 bases, with 5 bases of the junction left unmatched. Germline CDR1 is MNHEY and CDR2 is SVGAGI. After isolation, RNA underwent reverse transcription to generate cDNA as the sequencing template. The protocol was immunoSEQ multiplex PCR, while the TCRdb copy is restricted to in-frame clones and leaves out a portion. The repertoire holds about 120,000 clones, with 50% to 55% as singletons. Study-level findings and limits: Normal skin contains resident alphabeta T cells, and these are also sequenced in scalp samples.

As for treatment: oral pan-JAK inhibitor, 5-10 mg twice daily. Source: CD4+ T cells sorted from blood, taken at week 4, from a patient treated with tofacitinib. The chain recombines TRBV6-5 with TRBJ2-1; TRBD2 matches 10 bases. The receptor's source is a human donor with alopecia areata. The DNA of the CDR3 is TGTGCCAGCAGTTACCAGCTAGCGGGGGTTAATGAGCAGTTCTTC. Protein product: CASSYQLAGVNEQFF.